This T cell receptor beta chain was captured in a study of T cell responses to AZD1222 COVID-19 vaccine. Study details: Researchers grouped second doses given at about 4 or about 12 weeks into one pool.

General study points: Baseline seropositivity occurred in only a handful of AZD1222 recipients.

Germline CDR1 reads LNHDA; CDR2 reads SQIVND (reference sequence). The CDR3 contains 13 residues. V was clipped by 8 bases and J by 3 bases, with 13 bases between them. Only in-frame clones appear in the TCRdb table, and some are missing; sequencing was by immunoSEQ multiplex PCR. The table lists 140,000 to 150,000 clones, 85% to 95% of them singletons, with more than 8.5% in the top ten. This clone appeared once. Its antigen remains unknown. The sample in question was peripheral blood, obtained on day 0 of AZD1222 vaccination. The genes are TRBV19 and TRBJ1-1; a possible D gene is TRBD1 (5 bases). This receptor was identified in an adult in good health. CDR3 sequence: CASRSRADTEAFF. The DNA for the CDR3 is TGTGCCAGTCGCTCCAGGGCCGACACTGAAGCTTTCTTT.